Each of the 17 T cell receptor beta chains below was sequenced from the same sample in a study of cytotoxic CD8 clonotypes in ibrutinib-treated CLL. Profiled with immunoSEQ multiplex PCR; TCRdb holds only in-frame clones, not every one. The table records some 130,000 clones, around four fifths of them present only once. The input for sequencing was PBMCs, taken after 24 months of ibrutinib treatment. These receptors all come from a human donor with chronic lymphocytic leukemia.

This chain joins TRBV18 and TRBJ2-2, with 9 nucleotides matching TRBD1. The CDR3 runs to 15 residues. Germline V CDR1 and CDR2: KGHSH, LQKENI. V was pared by 5 bases and J by 6 bases, with 7 bases of the junction left unmatched. The CDR3 bases are TGTGCCAGCTCAACCGGGACAGGGACGGCCGGGGAGCTGTTTTTT. Amino acids: CASSTGTGTAGELFF.

V and J are TRBV7-2 and TRBJ2-2; D not certain. The CDR3 runs 15 residues. Germline CDR1 SGHTA, CDR2 FQGNSA. Trimming cost V 0 bases and J 4 bases, with 9 bases left between them. CDR3 sequence (DNA): TGTGCCAGCAGCTTAGCGAGAGAGAGCACCGGGGAGCTGTTTTTT. Its translation: CASSLARESTGELFF.

V and J are TRBV6-6 and TRBJ1-5, with D perhaps TRBD1 (5 bases). The germline V gene has CDR1 MNHNY and CDR2 SVGAGI (reference sequence). Between the trimmed V and J ends, which lost 6 bases and 9 bases, there was a span of 21 bases. The CDR3 spans 15 residues. The CDR3 bases are TGTGCCAGCAGAGCCGCGGGACCGGGTTTCTCGCCCCAGCATTTT. The encoded protein is CASRAAGPGFSPQHF.

A single count supports this clone. The V and J genes are TRBV28 and TRBJ1-1; D may be TRBD1 (5 bases). Germline CDR1 MDHEN, CDR2 SYDVKM. The CDR3 runs 15 residues. The ends were cut back, 5 bases at V and 0 bases at J, with 13 bases in the middle. CDR3 loop: CASSEGRRMNTEAFF. In nucleotides, the CDR3 is TGTGCCAGCAGTGAGGGACGCCGAATGAACACTGAAGCTTTCTTT.

The count of this clone is one. As DNA, the CDR3 is TGTGCCACCAGCAGAGACCGAGGGTGGAAGACCCAGTACTTC. It specifies CATSRDRGWKTQYF. The rearrangement links TRBV15 to TRBJ2-5; maybe TRBD2 (5 bases). Per germline, CDR1 LNHNV and CDR2 YYDKDF (reference sequence). The V end lost 0 bases, the J end lost 6 bases, and 11 bases lay between the germline ends. The CDR3 contains 14 residues.

The chain uses TRBV25-1 and TRBJ1-2; perhaps TRBD1 as D (6 bases). The V end lost 3 bases, the J end lost 4 bases, and 12 bases lay between the germline ends. Germline V gene lookup returns CDR1 MGHDK and CDR2 SYGVNS. This CDR3 contains 14 residues. CDR3 loop: CASSDGQGFYGYTF. DNA of the CDR3: TGTGCCAGCAGTGATGGCCAGGGGTTCTATGGCTACACCTTC.

V is TRBV7-2 and J is TRBJ1-1; D gene ambiguous. This CDR3 is built from 15 residues. The germline V gene has CDR1 SGHTA and CDR2 FQGNSA. V lost 2 bases and J lost 0, with 10 bases in between. The CDR3, as DNA: TGTGCCAGCAGCTTATTGGCGGTCATGAACACTGAAGCTTTCTTT. Translating it yields CASSLLAVMNTEAFF.

This clone has a single count. The gene calls are TRBV7-8 and TRBJ1-6; D might be TRBD1 (5 bases). Trimming pared 4 bases from V and 5 bases from J, leaving 15 bases between. This CDR3 has 16 amino acids. Looked up from germline, CDR1 is SGHVS and CDR2 is FQNEAQ. This CDR3 reads CASSSMGGANNSPLHF. CDR3 sequence (DNA): TGTGCCAGCAGCTCGATGGGGGGTGCGAATAATTCACCCCTCCACTTT.

The J gene is TRBJ1-2, the V gene TRBV10-3; 9 nucleotides line up with TRBD1. V shed 3 bases and J 0 bases; nucleotides not matched to a gene: 8. The CDR3 totals 17 residues. CDR1 is ENHRY, CDR2 SYGVKD, per germline. The CDR3 nucleotides are TGTGCCATCAGTGATAGGGACAGGGAAAGAGCTAACTATGGCTACACCTTC. This translates into CAISDRDRERANYGYTF.

This chain uses TRBV2 with TRBJ1-1; D is ambiguous. CDR1 is SNHLY, CDR2 FYNNEI, per germline. Trimming took 6 bases from V and 0 from J, leaving 8 bases between them. This CDR3 contains 13 residues. The DNA for the CDR3 is TGTGCCAGCAGAGTTCTCATGAACACTGAAGCTTTCTTT. Protein product: CASRVLMNTEAFF.

In DNA, the CDR3 is TGTGCCAGCTCTCCCGCGATGGGGGGGGAAGCTTTCTTT. Amino acids: CASSPAMGGEAFF. The rearrangement joins TRBV18 to TRBJ1-1, with D perhaps matching TRBD1 (5 bases). Germline lookup yields CDR1 KGHSH and CDR2 LQKENI. The CDR3 is made up of 13 amino acids. Trimming removed 6 bases at V and 8 bases at J, with 16 bases between.

Concerning this clone itself: The junction departs from the called germline gene at one end, perhaps through a read error. The chain employs TRBV5-1 and TRBJ2-7; D is unclear. This CDR3 is built from 13 residues. CDR1 is SGHRS, CDR2 YFSETQ, per germline. In nucleotides, the CDR3 is TGTGCCAGCAGCTTGGTTTCTGGTTACGAGCAGTACTTC. This encodes CASSLVSGYEQYF.

This clone is classed as medium-sized. The J gene is TRBJ1-1, the V gene TRBV6-5; tentatively, D is TRBD1 (5 bases). CDR3 size: 15 residues. Trimming removed 2 bases from V and 6 bases from J, with 16 bases in between. Germline V CDR1 and CDR2: MNHEY, SVGAGI. The CDR3 region is CASSYAGGRYAEAFF. DNA of the CDR3: TGTGCCAGCAGTTACGCGGGGGGGAGGTACGCTGAAGCTTTCTTT.

V gene TRBV19 combines with J gene TRBJ1-1; 11 bases map to TRBD1. V lost 6 bases, J lost 10 bases, and 7 bases stayed unmatched. CDR1 is LNHDA, CDR2 SQIVND, per germline (reference sequence). This CDR3 region has 13 residues. DNA for the CDR3: TGTGCCAGTAGCCAGGACAGGGGGCTTATAGCTTTCTTT. It specifies CASSQDRGLIAFF. Complete variable domain (other parts from reference TRBV19 and TRBJ1-1): DGGITQSPKYLFRKEGQNVTLSCEQNLNHDAMYWYRQDPGQGLRLIYYSQIVNDFQKGDIAEGYSVSREKKESFPLTVTSAQKNPTAFYLCASSQDRGLIAFFGQGTRLTVV.

This clone showed up just a few times. V usage is TRBV30 and J usage is TRBJ1-5; no reliable D call. The CDR3 contains 12 residues. V lost 5 bases and J lost 4, with 9 bases in between. CDR1 is GTSNPN, CDR2 SVGIG, per germline (reference sequence). CDR3 in amino acids: CAWGRENQPQHF. The CDR3 bases are TGTGCCTGGGGGAGGGAGAATCAGCCCCAGCATTTT.

The J gene is TRBJ2-3, the V gene TRBV6-1; the D gene could be TRBD1 or TRBD2 (5 bases each). The V and J ends lost 8 bases and 1 base respectively, with 13 bases between them. Germline lookup yields CDR1 MNHNS and CDR2 SASEGT. The CDR3 has 14 amino acids. DNA of the CDR3: TGTGCCAGCCTGAGGGGCCAGGGCACAGATACGCAGTATTTT. Translating gives CASLRGQGTDTQYF.

This rearrangement joins TRBV28 to TRBJ1-6; D is unresolved. Per the germline V gene, CDR1 is MDHEN and CDR2 is SYDVKM. Between the trimmed V and J ends, which lost 7 bases and 7 bases, there was a span of 14 bases. The CDR3 is 14 amino acids. In DNA form, the CDR3 reads TGTGCCAGCAAAAGATCCGGTCTAAATTCACCCCTCCACTTT. This codes for CASKRSGLNSPLHF.